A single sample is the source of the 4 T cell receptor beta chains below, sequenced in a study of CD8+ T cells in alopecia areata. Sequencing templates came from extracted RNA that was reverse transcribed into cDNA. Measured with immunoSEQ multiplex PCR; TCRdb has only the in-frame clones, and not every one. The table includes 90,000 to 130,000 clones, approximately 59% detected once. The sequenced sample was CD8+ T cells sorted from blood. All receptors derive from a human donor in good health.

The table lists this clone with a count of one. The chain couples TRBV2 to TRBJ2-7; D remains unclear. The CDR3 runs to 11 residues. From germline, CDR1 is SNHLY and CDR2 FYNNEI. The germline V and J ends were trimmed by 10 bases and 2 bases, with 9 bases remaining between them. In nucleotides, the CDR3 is TGTGCCATTATCAAGACCTACGAGCAGTACTTC. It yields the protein CAIIKTYEQYF.

Here the CDR3 reads CASSPTSGGNYNEQFF. CDR3 bases: TGTGCCAGCAGTCCGACTAGCGGGGGGAACTACAATGAGCAGTTCTTC. The rearrangement uses TRBV27 and TRBJ2-1; the match to TRBD2 covers 13 bases. The CDR3 is 16 residues long. J was trimmed by 3 bases and V by 5 bases; bases with no gene match: 4. Germline CDR1 and CDR2: MNHEY and SMNVEV (reference sequence).

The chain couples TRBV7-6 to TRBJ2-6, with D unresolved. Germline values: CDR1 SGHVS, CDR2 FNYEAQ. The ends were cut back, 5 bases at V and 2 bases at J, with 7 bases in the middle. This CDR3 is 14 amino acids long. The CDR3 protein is CASSITPGANVLTF. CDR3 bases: TGTGCCAGCAGCATCACACCTGGGGCCAACGTCCTGACTTTC.

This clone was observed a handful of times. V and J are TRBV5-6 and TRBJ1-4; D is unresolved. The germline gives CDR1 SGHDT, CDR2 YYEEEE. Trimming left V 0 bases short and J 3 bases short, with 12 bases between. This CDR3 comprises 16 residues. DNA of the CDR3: TGTGCCAGCAGCTTGGGATTCGTAGTTCCTAATGAAAAACTGTTTTTT. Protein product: CASSLGFVVPNEKLFF.